The 2 T cell receptor beta chains below were found in one sample sequenced in a study of identical twins. One entry per CDR3 protein, called by TCRdb with MiXCR from the 5' RACE reads. The data hold more than 350,000 distinct CDR3 sequences, with 9% observed a single time. Sequences were obtained from naive T cells sorted from blood. The receptors here all came from a woman aged 45-60 years in good health.

The V call is TRBV7-2, the J call TRBJ1-2; D is unresolved. Trimming stripped 2 bases from V and 6 bases from J, with 13 bases between. Germline assignment: CDR1 SGHTA and CDR2 FQGNSA. This CDR3 has 14 residues. CDR3 region: CASSLIGEAHGYTF. The CDR3 DNA reads as TGTGCCAGCAGCTTAATAGGAGAGGCCCATGGCTACACCTTC.

This clonotype was counted only a few times. V gene TRBV20-1 combines with J gene TRBJ2-7, with D possibly matching TRBD2 (6 bases). Trimming pared 0 bases from V and 7 bases from J, leaving 19 bases between. Germline assignment: CDR1 DFQATT and CDR2 SNEGSKA (reference sequence). The CDR3 sequence is 15 residues long. The CDR3 reads CSARDLTSNGVEQYF. Written as DNA, the CDR3 is TGCAGTGCTAGAGATTTGACTAGTAATGGAGTGGAGCAGTACTTC.